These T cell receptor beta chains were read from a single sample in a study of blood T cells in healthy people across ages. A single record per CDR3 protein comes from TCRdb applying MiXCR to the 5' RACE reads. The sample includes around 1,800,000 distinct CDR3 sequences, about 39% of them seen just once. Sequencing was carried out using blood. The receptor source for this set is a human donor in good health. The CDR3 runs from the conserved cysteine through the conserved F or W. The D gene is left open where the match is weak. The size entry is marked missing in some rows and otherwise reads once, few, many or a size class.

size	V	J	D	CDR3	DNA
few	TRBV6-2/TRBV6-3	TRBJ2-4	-	CASSPRVFGTVVEYF	TGTGCCAGCAGCCCCAGGGTTTTCGGTACGGTCGTAGAGTACTTC
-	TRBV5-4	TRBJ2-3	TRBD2	CASSDGTSGGAPDTQYF	TGTGCCAGCAGCGACGGGACTAGCGGGGGGGCACCAGATACGCAGTATTTT
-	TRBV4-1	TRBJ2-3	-	CASSQEGRQGMDTQYF	TGCGCCAGCAGCCAAGAGGGCCGCCAGGGGATGGATACGCAGTATTTT
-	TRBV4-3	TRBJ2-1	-	CASSRSGGDTYNEQFF	TGCGCCAGCAGCCGGAGTGGGGGGGACACCTACAATGAGCAGTTCTTC
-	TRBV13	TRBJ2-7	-	CASSLGLALWGIDSYEQYF	TGTGCCAGCAGCTTAGGCCTCGCTTTATGGGGGATAGACTCCTACGAGCAGTACTTC
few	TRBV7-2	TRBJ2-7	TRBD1	CASSVAGTGVNEQYF	TGTGCCAGCAGCGTTGCGGGGACAGGGGTCAACGAGCAGTACTTC
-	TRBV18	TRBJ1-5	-	CASSPPPGEVNQPQHF	TGTGCCAGCTCACCACCCCCAGGGGAGGTAAATCAGCCCCAGCATTTT
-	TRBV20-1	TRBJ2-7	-	CSAHRDRAYEQYF	TGCAGTGCTCACCGGGACCGAGCCTACGAGCAGTACTTC
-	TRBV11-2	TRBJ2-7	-	CASSASGDTSYEQYF	TGTGCCAGCAGCGCCTCTGGGGACACTAGCTACGAGCAGTACTTC
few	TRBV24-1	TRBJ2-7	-	CATSDKGHHEQYF	TGTGCCACCAGTGACAAGGGACACCACGAGCAGTACTTC
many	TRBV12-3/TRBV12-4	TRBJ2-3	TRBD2	CASSKLAGNTDTQYF	TGTGCCAGCAGTAAACTAGCGGGCAACACAGATACGCAGTATTTT
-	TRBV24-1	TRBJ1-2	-	CATSDSRQNLNYGYTF	TGTGCCACCAGTGATTCCCGACAGAACCTTAACTATGGCTACACCTTC
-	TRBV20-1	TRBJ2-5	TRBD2	CSAGTSGGVQETQYF	TGCAGTGCTGGGACTAGCGGGGGGGTCCAAGAGACCCAGTACTTC
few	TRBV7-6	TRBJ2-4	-	CASSPGPDPALAKNIQYF	TGTGCCAGCAGCCCGGGACCTGACCCCGCCCTAGCCAAAAACATTCAGTACTTC
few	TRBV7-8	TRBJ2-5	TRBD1	CASRNRGKETQYF	TGTGCCAGCAGGAACAGGGGTAAAGAGACCCAGTACTTC
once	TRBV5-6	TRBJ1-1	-	CASSLALGSTNTEAFF	TGTGCCAGCAGCTTGGCCCTGGGATCGACGAACACTGAAGCTTTCTTT
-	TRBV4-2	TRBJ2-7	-	CASSQDRRAGFNEQYF	TGTGCCAGCAGCCAAGATCGCAGGGCTGGTTTCAATGAGCAGTACTTC
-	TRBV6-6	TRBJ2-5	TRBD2	CASSYGGGALETQYF	TGTGCCAGCAGTTACGGCGGGGGGGCTCTCGAGACCCAGTACTTC
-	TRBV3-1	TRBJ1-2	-	CASTSSVSNYGYTF	TGTGCCAGCACGAGTTCGGTCTCCAACTATGGCTACACCTTC
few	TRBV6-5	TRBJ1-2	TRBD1	CASSKTGCPPNYGYTF	TGTGCCAGCAGCAAGACAGGGTGCCCCCCTAACTATGGCTACACCTTC
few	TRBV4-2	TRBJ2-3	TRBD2	CASSQENSGTRGTDTQYF	TGTGCCAGCAGCCAAGAGAATTCGGGGACTAGAGGAACAGATACGCAGTATTTT
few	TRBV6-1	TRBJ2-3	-	CATRTTQGSITDTQYF	TGTGCCACCCGCACGACGCAGGGATCAATCACAGATACGCAGTATTTT
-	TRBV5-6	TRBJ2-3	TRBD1	CASSLRLGQGASDTQYF	TGTGCCAGCAGCTTGCGGCTGGGACAGGGGGCATCAGATACGCAGTATTTT
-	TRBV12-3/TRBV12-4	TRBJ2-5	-	CASSLQGQYNEQYF	TGTGCCAGCAGCCTTCAGGGGCAATACAATGAGCAGTACTTC
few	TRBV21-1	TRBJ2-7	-	CASSKDNRTSSYEQYF	TGTGCCAGCAGCAAAGATAACAGAACGAGCTCCTACGAGCAGTACTTC
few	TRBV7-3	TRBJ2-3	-	CASTMRAGRPHYTVDTQYF	TGTGCCAGCACCATGAGGGCTGGCCGGCCCCATTACACGGTGGATACGCAGTATTTT
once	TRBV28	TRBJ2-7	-	CAGSFRDYEQYF	TGTGCCGGCAGTTTCAGGGACTACGAGCAGTACTTC
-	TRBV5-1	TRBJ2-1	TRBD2	CASFVTSGGDNEQFF	TGCGCCAGCTTTGTGACTAGCGGGGGGGACAATGAGCAGTTCTTC
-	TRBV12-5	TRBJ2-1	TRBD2	CASALAGGLYNEQFF	TGTGCTAGTGCCCTCGCGGGGGGGCTCTACAATGAGCAGTTCTTC
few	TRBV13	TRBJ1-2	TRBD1	CASSLGLGISGGGFIDGYTF	TGTGCCAGCAGCTTAGGCCTCGGTATCTCAGGGGGTGGTTTTATAGATGGCTACACCTTC
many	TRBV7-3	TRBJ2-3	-	CASSFAGDTQYF	TGTGCCAGCAGCTTTGCAGGGGATACGCAGTATTTT
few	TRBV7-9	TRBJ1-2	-	CASSLEAGLHGYTF	TGTGCCAGCAGCTTAGAGGCCGGACTTCATGGCTACACCTTC
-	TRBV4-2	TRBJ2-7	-	CASSQGRNPSYEQYF	TGTGCCAGCAGCCAAGGCAGGAACCCGTCCTACGAGCAGTACTTC
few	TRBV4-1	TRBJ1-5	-	CASSPTEHNQPQHF	TGCGCCAGCAGCCCGACAGAGCACAATCAGCCCCAGCATTTT
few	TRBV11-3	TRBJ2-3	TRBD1	CASSLRTGTGASHADTQYF	TGTGCCAGCAGCTTGAGGACAGGGACCGGGGCCTCGCACGCAGATACGCAGTATTTT
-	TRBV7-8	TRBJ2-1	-	CASSGGGGYVNEQFF	TGTGCCAGCAGCGGAGGCGGGGGCTACGTCAATGAGCAGTTCTTC
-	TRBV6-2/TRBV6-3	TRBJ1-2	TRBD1	CASSSNRGRVYYGYTF	TGTGCCAGCAGTTCGAACAGGGGGCGCGTATACTATGGCTACACCTTC
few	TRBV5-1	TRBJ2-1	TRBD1	CASSMTGSDEQFF	TGCGCCAGCAGTATGACAGGGTCGGATGAGCAGTTCTTC
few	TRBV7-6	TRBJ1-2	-	CASSNRDYGYTF	TGTGCCAGCAGCAATAGGGACTATGGCTACACCTTC
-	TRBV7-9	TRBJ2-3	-	CASSVLLGFRDTQYF	TGTGCCAGCAGCGTACTACTAGGATTCCGGGATACGCAGTATTTT
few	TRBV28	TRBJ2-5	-	CASGFQETQYF	TGTGCCAGCGGGTTCCAAGAGACCCAGTACTTC
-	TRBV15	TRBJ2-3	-	CATSYGGPVFGTDTQYF	TGTGCCACCAGTTACGGGGGGCCGGTGTTTGGTACAGATACGCAGTATTTT
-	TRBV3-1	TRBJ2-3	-	CASSNSGAHTDTQYF	TGTGCCAGCTCAAACTCAGGGGCCCACACAGATACGCAGTATTTT
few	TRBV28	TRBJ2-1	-	CASSLGAREQFF	TGTGCCAGCAGTTTGGGGGCTCGGGAGCAGTTCTTC
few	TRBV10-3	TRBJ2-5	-	CAIGGQDGVGETQYF	TGTGCCATCGGTGGACAAGACGGGGTAGGAGAGACCCAGTACTTC
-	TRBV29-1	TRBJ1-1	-	CSVARCGNAATEAFF	TGCAGCGTTGCGCGATGCGGGAATGCGGCAACTGAAGCTTTCTTT